The present T cell receptor (beta chain) was sequenced within a study of PD-L1 blockade in urothelial cancer. Documented time point: pretreatment peripheral blood. This table comes from immunoSEQ multiplex PCR, and its TCRdb copy is limited to in-frame clones, with some not included. The sample lists 58,000 or so clones, 81% seen once, with 2.5% to 4% in the top ten. This clone was detected only once. Per the germline V gene, CDR1 is MNHNY and CDR2 is SVGAGI (reference sequence). The CDR3 has 15 residues. The V end lost 6 bases, the J end lost 4 bases, and 17 bases lay between the germline ends. J is TRBJ2-3 and V is TRBV6-6; D not certain. The TCR was taken from a man between 65 and 79 years old with urothelial cancer. Sample: PBMCs, taken around atezolizumab (anti-PD-L1) treatment. This chain's CDR3 is CASSLLLGSADTQYF. The CDR3 DNA reads TGTGCCAGCAGCCTACTCCTCGGTTCCGCAGATACGCAGTATTTT.